This TCR beta chain was observed in a study of blood T cell repertoires in COVID-19. Whole-study context: T cells, B-cell-depleted T cells, or PBMCs supplied cDNA or gDNA.

As originally analysed: Amplification of reference gene primers provided the estimated nucleated cell counts. Libraries were prepared by immunoSEQ multiplex PCR; TCRdb keeps only in-frame clonotypes and omits some of them. V, J and clone size derive from that table, while D and trimming were established from the DNA sequence. The profile shows 200,000 to 250,000 clones, more than 75% of them singletons. Germline CDR1 reads SGHRS; CDR2 reads YFSETQ. Trimming cost V 4 bases and J 6 bases; bases outside gene matches: 3. The CDR3 runs to 12 residues. The sample comprised peripheral blood. V usage is TRBV5-1 and J usage is TRBJ1-2, with 7 nucleotides matching TRBD1. The sequence came from a woman older than 75 with COVID-19, enrolled during active disease. The CDR3 spells CASSTGTDGYTF. The CDR3 coding sequence is TGCGCCAGCAGCACCGGGACAGATGGCTACACCTTC. Filled out from reference TRBV5-1 and TRBJ1-2, the complete variable domain reads KAGVTQTPRYLIKTRGQQVTLSCSPISGHRSVSWYQQTPGQGLQFLFEYFSETQRNKGNFPGRFSGRQFSNSRSEMNVSTLELGDSALYLCASSTGTDGYTFGSGTRLTVV.